This T cell receptor (beta chain) is from a study of blood T cell repertoires in COVID-19 (TCRdb year 2020). The study in broad terms: Samples from collaborators originated in the United States, Italy and Spain and spanned both the acute and convalescent phases of COVID-19. The material from the prospective study consisted of cDNA or gDNA derived from T cells, B-cell-depleted T cells, or PBMCs. The dataset comprised deeply sampled blood TCRbeta repertoires from subjects exposed to, actively infected with, or recovered from COVID-19. A freely available public database, intended as a resource for researchers studying the immune response to SARS-CoV-2, is where the repertoires were released. The samples were drawn from the first 160 participants of the ongoing ImmuneRACE study and from 950 to 1,500 subjects provided by 6 global collaborators. Sample metadata almost always included a de-identified subject ID, COVID-19 status, age in years and sex. Where available, HLA class I and class II types were obtained from metadata supplied by the sample provider rather than from assay-based typing.

Turning to this clone: The target of this receptor is not known. One base away there is no much larger clone; base qualities are not given.

From the cysteine through the phenylalanine, the CDR3 covers 16 amino acids. Solely the CDR3 DNA is kept, with 48 bases framed from the first base. The V end loses 0 bases and the J end loses 7 bases, and a stretch of 19 bases separates them. Sequences MNHNY (CDR1) and SVGAGI (CDR2) are obtained from the germline V gene (reference sequence). TCRbeta CDR3 regions were amplified from genomic DNA by means of the immunoSEQ Assay, a bias-controlled multiplex PCR. In the authors' own workflow: Within the assay, amplification of reference gene primers was used to estimate how many nucleated cells each sample contained. Sequence reads were collapsed and filtered to measure the absolute abundance of every unique TCRbeta CDR3 rearrangement. For each sample, productive Simpson clonality was calculated as the square root of Simpson's diversity index across productive rearrangements. TCRdb stores this immuneACCESS table with in-frame sequences only. Part of the clones is absent; in the studies checked, under half of the shortfall reflects unresolved V genes, and no reason is known for the rest. V, J and clone size derive from that table, while D and trimming were established from the DNA sequence. Within this sample are 470,000 or so clones, with 80% to 90% of them counted one time only. Approximately 4.5% of the sample belongs to the ten largest clones.

Points the paper makes about the study in general: The amount of clinical and demographic metadata varied by source and participant and was provided uncurated.

Each collaborating institution followed its own protocols to collect whole blood in K2EDTA tubes. For TCRbeta analysis, collaborators shipped samples in one of three forms: frozen whole blood, isolated PBMCs, or DNA extracted from either of those sample types. The chain links TRBV6-6 with TRBJ2-7; TRBD2 could be the D gene, as 6 bases match. Sequencing was carried out using peripheral blood. This TCR came from a woman aged 25 to 39 with acute or convalescent COVID-19. CDR3 protein: CASSYSNSPTGEEQYF. The sequenced DNA: TGTGCCAGCAGTTACTCGAACTCACCGACGGGGGAGGAGCAGTACTTC.